A single sample gave rise to the 18 T cell receptor beta chains below, sequenced in a study of T cells in Graves' hyperthyroidism and ophthalmopathy. RNA transcripts gave rise to amplified TCR beta CDR3 regions. In the first-round RT-PCR of the TCR CDR3, the HTBI primer set was used. TCRdb called the multiplex PCR reads again in MiXCR, with one record for every CDR3 protein. Found here are 300,000 to 500,000 distinct CDR3 sequences, over 13% of them singletons; the top ten hold 25% to 30%. Sequenced input: blood. The receptors were sampled from a man aged 45-65 years with Graves' ophthalmopathy.

The genes are TRBV5-1 and TRBJ2-2; TRBD2 aligns across 10 bases. V gave up 5 bases and J gave up 8 bases; unmatched junction bases: 9. This CDR3 has 15 amino acids. Germline V gene data show CDR1 as SGHRS and CDR2 as YFSETQ. The CDR3 reads CASSYTSGTTGELFF. The CDR3 region has the DNA TGCGCCAGCAGTTACACTAGCGGGACTACGGGGGAGCTGTTTTTT.

V gene TRBV20-1 combines with J gene TRBJ2-5; the match to TRBD2 covers 15 bases. This CDR3 comprises 16 residues. Trimming at V came to 5 bases and at J to 5 bases, leaving 9 bases not matched to a gene. Germline loops: CDR1 DFQATT, CDR2 SNEGSKA (reference sequence). Here the CDR3 DNA reads TGCAGTGCTCCCCGGACTAGCGGGAGGGCCGGGGAGACCCAGTACTTC. It is translated as CSAPRTSGRAGETQYF.

The CDR3 bases are TGCAGTGCTAGAGATTGGACTAGCGGGAATGAGCAGTTCTTC. Amino acids: CSARDWTSGNEQFF. The V gene is TRBV20-1, the J gene TRBJ2-1; 11 bases match TRBD2. CDR1 DFQATT and CDR2 SNEGSKA come from the germline V gene (reference sequence). This CDR3 has 14 residues. V lost 0 bases, J lost 7 bases, and 2 bases stayed unmatched.

This clonotype was recorded many times. The chain recombines TRBV2 with TRBJ2-7, with 8 bases matching TRBD2. CDR3 size: 14 residues. Germline CDR1 and CDR2: SNHLY and FYNNEI. J was trimmed by 6 bases and V by 0 bases; bases with no gene match: 4. CDR3: CASSEALAGREQYF. Written as DNA, the CDR3 is TGTGCCAGCAGTGAAGCGCTAGCGGGTCGCGAGCAGTACTTC.

The chain links TRBV30 to TRBJ2-7; D may be TRBD2 (6 bases). The CDR3 has 11 residues. Trimming stripped 2 bases from V and 6 bases from J, with 8 bases between. Germline V gives CDR1 GTSNPN, CDR2 SVGIG (reference sequence). The CDR3 nucleotides read TGTGCCTGGAGTATCGGGGGCGAGCAGTACTTC. Protein: CAWSIGGEQYF.

This clonotype was counted only a few times. The V gene is TRBV20-1, the J gene TRBJ1-2, with D uncertain. This CDR3 is 15 amino acids long. Germline V gene sequence: CDR1 DFQATT, CDR2 SNEGSKA (reference sequence). The V and J ends lost 2 bases and 4 bases respectively, with 17 bases between them. The CDR3 DNA reads TGCAGTGCTAGACCTACTGGACTTGGCGGCTATGGCTACACCTTC. As protein: CSARPTGLGGYGYTF.

V gene TRBV7-2 combines with J gene TRBJ2-7, with 9 bases that match TRBD2. In germline, CDR1 is SGHTA, CDR2 FQGNSA. The ends lost 6 bases at V and 3 bases at J; junction bases unmatched: 6. This CDR3 is built from 14 residues. This chain's CDR3 is CASSYSGGVYEQYF. In DNA form, the CDR3 reads TGTGCCAGCAGTTATAGCGGGGGAGTCTACGAGCAGTACTTC.

This clonotype was seen at least ten times. J is TRBJ2-3 and V is TRBV2; 9 nucleotides match TRBD2. The V and J ends lost 8 bases and 0 bases, in that order; junction bases with no gene match: 6. Germline V gene data show CDR1 as SNHLY and CDR2 as FYNNEI. The CDR3 sequence is 15 residues long. The CDR3 spells CASCRLAESTDTQYF. CDR3 in DNA: TGTGCCAGCTGTAGACTAGCGGAAAGCACAGATACGCAGTATTTT.

This clonotype was detected ten times or more. The CDR3 DNA is TGCGCCAGCAAGGTCCAGACTAGCACAGATACGCAGTATTTT. Amino acid sequence: CASKVQTSTDTQYF. This chain links TRBV5-1 with TRBJ2-3; D is unclear. V was pared by 6 bases and J by 0 bases, with 11 bases between. Germline V CDR1 and CDR2: SGHRS, YFSETQ. The CDR3 sequence is 14 residues long. Filled out from reference TRBV5-1 and TRBJ2-3, the complete variable domain reads KAGVTQTPRYLIKTRGQQVTLSCSPISGHRSVSWYQQTPGQGLQFLFEYFSETQRNKGNFPGRFSGRQFSNSRSEMNVSTLELGDSALYLCASKVQTSTDTQYFGPGTRLTVL.

This clonotype was seen many times. J is TRBJ2-3 and V is TRBV20-1; D is undetermined. Per the germline V gene, CDR1 is DFQATT and CDR2 is SNEGSKA (reference sequence). V was trimmed by 3 bases and J by 1 base, leaving 14 bases between them. This CDR3 contains 15 residues. CDR3 amino acids: CSASPRVVGTDTQYF. The CDR3 DNA reads as TGCAGTGCTAGTCCTAGAGTGGTGGGCACAGATACGCAGTATTTT.

This clonotype has a count of ten or more. The genes are TRBV5-5 and TRBJ2-1, with D unresolved. CDR3 length equals 13 residues. Trimming took 4 bases from V and 4 from J, leaving 9 bases between them. Germline V gene sequence: CDR1 SGHKS, CDR2 YYEKEE (reference sequence). CDR3 amino acids: CASSILRYNEQFF. CDR3 sequence (DNA): TGTGCCAGCAGCATATTGCGATACAATGAGCAGTTCTTC.

The chain couples TRBV28 to TRBJ2-1; 7 bases are a match to TRBD2. This CDR3 region has 13 residues. V gave up 3 bases and J gave up 9 bases; unmatched junction bases: 5. Germline V gene data show CDR1 as MDHEN and CDR2 as SYDVKM. The CDR3 reads CASSFEGLREQFF. DNA of the CDR3: TGTGCCAGCAGTTTTGAGGGACTACGTGAGCAGTTCTTC.

The table lists this clonotype with a few counts. V is TRBV6-4 and J is TRBJ1-6; no definite D call. Germline V lookup: CDR1 MRHNA, CDR2 SNTAGT. This CDR3 contains 15 residues. Trimming cost V 2 bases and J 7 bases, with 12 bases left between them. The CDR3 reads CASSDAPGRNSPLHF. The DNA for the CDR3 is TGTGCCAGCAGTGACGCCCCCGGGAGAAATTCACCCCTCCACTTT.

This clonotype was detected ten times or more. V gene TRBV11-3 combines with J gene TRBJ2-1; possible D gene TRBD2, 5 bases. The CDR3 loop spans 16 amino acids. Between the trimmed V and J ends, which lost 2 bases and 7 bases, there was a span of 18 bases. Per germline, CDR1 SGHNT and CDR2 YENEEA. Written as DNA, the CDR3 is TGTGCCAGCAGCTTAAATAACGGCGGGTGGTCGAATGAGCAGTTCTTC. The encoded protein is CASSLNNGGWSNEQFF.

The chain has TRBV20-1 and TRBJ1-6; perhaps TRBD1 as D (5 bases). Germline V gene data show CDR1 as DFQATT and CDR2 as SNEGSKA (reference sequence). The ends were cut back, 5 bases at V and 7 bases at J, with 15 bases in the middle. The length of the CDR3 is 14 residues. The CDR3 loop reads CSAPISGPNSPLHF. CDR3 bases: TGCAGTGCTCCGATTTCGGGGCCGAATTCACCCCTCCACTTT.

This clonotype was seen at least ten times. V gene TRBV5-1 combines with J gene TRBJ2-7; a weak D match, TRBD2 (6 bases). Trimming removed 0 bases at V and 3 bases at J, with 10 bases between. The CDR3 contains 14 residues. Germline lookup yields CDR1 SGHRS and CDR2 YFSETQ. The CDR3 coding sequence is TGCGCCAGCAGCTTGGCAGTTAGCGGCTACGAGCAGTACTTC. This gives the protein CASSLAVSGYEQYF.

The CDR3 loop is CASSLFRGEQYF. The CDR3 region has the DNA TGTGCCAGCAGCCTATTTAGGGGCGAGCAGTACTTC. The V gene is TRBV7-2, the J gene TRBJ2-7; possible D gene TRBD1, 5 bases. The CDR3 extends over 12 amino acids. Germline CDR1 reads SGHTA; CDR2 reads FQGNSA. Deletions cut 5 bases from V and 6 bases from J, with 11 bases between.

The table lists this clonotype with a few counts. The chain employs TRBV15 and TRBJ2-4; weak D call: TRBD1 (5 bases). CDR3 length: 12 residues. CDR1 is LNHNV and CDR2 is YYDKDF in the germline V gene (reference sequence). The V end lost 3 bases, the J end lost 8 bases, and 8 bases lay between the germline ends. The DNA for the CDR3 is TGTGCCACCAGCAGTCCAGGGTACATTCAGTACTTC. Its translation is CATSSPGYIQYF.